The 21 T cell receptor beta chains listed next were all sequenced from one sample in a study of metastatic and nonmetastatic thyroid tumors. Treatment of any kind had been given to no patient before thyroid surgery. TCRdb re-clonotyped the PCR reads via MiXCR. The repertoire has 30,000 to 35,000 clones, roughly 21% of them found once; the top ten carry under 9.5%. The specimen was blood. Source of these receptors: a female donor with papillary thyroid cancer or a benign thyroid nodule (not recorded which). Some clones in this sample may be carry-over from other donors' samples.

This clone was counted a few times. The chain carries TRBV28 and TRBJ2-7, with 7 bases identical to TRBD2. The germline gives CDR1 MDHEN, CDR2 SYDVKM. V lost 7 bases, J lost 6 bases, and 12 bases stayed unmatched. This CDR3 is built from 14 residues. This CDR3 is CASTSLGGLGEQYF. The DNA for the CDR3 is TGTGCCAGCACCTCCTTGGGGGGGTTGGGCGAGCAGTACTTC.

This clone has ten or more counts. The CDR3 protein is CAWSEYRGPNTGELFF. For the CDR3, the DNA is TGTGCCTGGAGTGAATACAGGGGGCCGAACACCGGGGAGCTGTTTTTT. V and J are TRBV30 and TRBJ2-2, with 9 bases that match TRBD1. This CDR3 has 16 amino acids. Germline V gene data show CDR1 as GTSNPN and CDR2 as SVGIG (reference sequence). V gave up 1 base and J gave up 0 bases; unmatched junction bases: 3.

In its sample, this clone was seen many times. The same CDR3 is also encoded by other DNA sequences in this sample. The CDR3 region is CASSFGTLSSYEQYF. The CDR3, as DNA: TGTGCCAGCAGTTTTGGAACTTTGAGCTCCTACGAGCAGTACTTC. The chain recombines TRBV12-3 or TRBV12-4 with TRBJ2-7; D is unresolved. There are 15 residues in the CDR3. V lost 3 bases to trimming and J lost 0 bases, with 12 bases between them.

The chain carries TRBV7-9 and TRBJ2-7, with 8 bases lining up with TRBD1. Germline lookup yields CDR1 SEHNR and CDR2 FQNEAQ (reference sequence). The CDR3 is 14 residues long. V shed 5 bases and J 6 bases; nucleotides not matched to a gene: 9. For the CDR3, the DNA is TGTGCCAGCAGCCCCGAAACAGGGGGTCTCGAGCAGTACTTC. This encodes CASSPETGGLEQYF.

The sample holds many counts of this clone. The V and J genes are TRBV5-1 and TRBJ2-1, with a weak D call TRBD2 (5 bases). The CDR3 is 14 residues long. Trimming removed 4 bases from V and 3 bases from J, with 11 bases in between. Germline values: CDR1 SGHRS, CDR2 YFSETQ. CDR3 in DNA: TGCGCCAGCAGCCGGGATGGGGACTACAATGAGCAGTTCTTC. It codes for CASSRDGDYNEQFF.

This clone has ten or more counts. This rearrangement joins TRBV6-1 to TRBJ2-6, with no clear D. The germline V and J ends were trimmed by 6 bases and 0 bases, with 9 bases remaining between them. CDR1 is MNHNS, CDR2 SASEGT, per germline. The CDR3 length is 15 residues. CDR3 sequence: CASRKRYSGANVLTF. The CDR3 DNA is TGTGCCAGCAGGAAGAGGTACTCTGGGGCCAACGTCCTGACTTTC.

This clone was observed a few times. This sequence joins TRBV2 and TRBJ1-1; TRBD1 might be the D (6 bases). The CDR3 totals 14 residues. The germline CDR1 and CDR2 sequences are SNHLY and FYNNEI. Deletions cut 5 bases from V and 5 bases from J, with 15 bases between. The CDR3 sequence is CASSSMTGRTEAFF. The CDR3 DNA is TGTGCCAGCAGTTCCATGACAGGACGAACTGAAGCTTTCTTT.

This clone occurred many times. This clone may be a read error of a much larger clone one base away. This rearrangement joins TRBV20-1 to TRBJ1-5; tentatively, D is TRBD1 (5 bases). The CDR3 has 12 amino acids. Trimming removed 5 bases at V and 6 bases at J, with 11 bases between. Germline CDR1 is DFQATT and CDR2 is SNEGSKA (reference sequence). This chain's CDR3 is CSAAGGGQPQHF. CDR3 nucleotide sequence: TGCAGTGCTGCTGGGGGTGGTCAGCCCCAGCATTTT.

V gene TRBV11-2 combines with J gene TRBJ2-7, with D possibly being TRBD1 or TRBD2 (7 bases each). V was trimmed by 0 bases and J by 4 bases, leaving 28 bases between them. Germline V CDR1 and CDR2: SGHAT, FQNNGV. The CDR3 contains 20 residues. The CDR3 here is CASSLDRRGQVAGRVYEQYF. The CDR3 DNA follows: TGTGCCAGCAGCTTAGATCGGAGGGGGCAGGTAGCGGGTAGAGTTTACGAGCAGTACTTC.

This clone was seen ten or more times. This sequence joins TRBV2 and TRBJ1-3; D remains unclear. Per the germline V gene, CDR1 is SNHLY and CDR2 is FYNNEI. This CDR3 region has 16 residues. The ends were cut back, 3 bases at V and 3 bases at J, with 15 bases in the middle. Here the CDR3 DNA reads TGTGCCAGCAGTGACCAGGCCCAGGTTGGTGGAAACACCATATATTTT. It translates to CASSDQAQVGGNTIYF.

At least ten counts were recorded for this clone. This chain joins TRBV19 and TRBJ1-2, with D perhaps matching TRBD1 (5 bases). CDR1 LNHDA and CDR2 SQIVND come from the germline V gene (reference sequence). This CDR3 has 13 residues. V was trimmed by 2 bases and J by 4 bases, leaving 8 bases between them. CDR3 nucleotide sequence: TGTGCCAGTAGTATAAGAGACAGCTATGGCTACACCTTC. It is translated as CASSIRDSYGYTF.

In this sample, this clone turned up many times. The chain joins TRBV12-3 or TRBV12-4 to TRBJ2-7; 7 bases are shared with TRBD2. Trimming took 6 bases from V and 2 from J; bases not matched to a gene: 7. The CDR3 has 14 amino acids. The CDR3 loop is CASSPRGRAYEQYF. The CDR3 DNA reads as TGTGCCAGCAGCCCCCGCGGGAGAGCCTACGAGCAGTACTTC.

This clone was seen a few times. The junction differs from germline at one of its ends, possibly a read error. CDR3 in amino acids: CASSRSRDAIYF. DNA of the CDR3: TGTGCCAGCAGCCGCAGTCGCGACGCCATATACTTT. The chain carries TRBV3-1 and TRBJ1-3, with D unresolved. The CDR3 loop spans 12 amino acids. Looked up from germline, CDR1 is LGHDT and CDR2 is YNNKEL (reference sequence).

The gene calls are TRBV20-1 and TRBJ1-6, with D tentatively TRBD1 (5 bases). There are 13 residues in the CDR3. Between the trimmed V and J ends, which lost 3 bases and 5 bases, there was a span of 8 bases. Germline V gives CDR1 DFQATT, CDR2 SNEGSKA (reference sequence). CDR3 sequence reads: CSASQGHNSPLHF. The CDR3 nucleotides are TGCAGTGCTAGTCAGGGCCATAATTCACCCCTCCACTTT.

With regard to this clone: This may arise from a read error, as a much more abundant clone is one base away. The sample has other DNA sequences that encode this CDR3 too. The chain carries TRBV28 and TRBJ1-2; D is ambiguous. The germline gives CDR1 MDHEN, CDR2 SYDVKM. The CDR3 totals 17 residues. Trimming cost V 5 bases and J 0 bases, with 19 bases left between them. CDR3 sequence reads: CASSLKYQGTANYGYTF. In DNA form, the CDR3 reads TGTGCCAGCAGTCTTAAGTACCAAGGTACAGCTAACTATGGCTACACCTTC.

Many counts were recorded for this clone. The chain combines TRBV20-1 with TRBJ2-7; D gene uncertain. The germline V gene encodes CDR1 DFQATT and CDR2 SNEGSKA (reference sequence). V shed 2 bases and J shed 0 bases, with 8 bases lying between them. The CDR3 extends over 13 amino acids. The CDR3 nucleotides are TGCAGTGCTAGAAGCTCGTACTCCTACGAGCAGTACTTC. Encoded protein: CSARSSYSYEQYF.

The V and J genes are TRBV24-1 and TRBJ2-7; 11 nucleotides match TRBD1. The junction had 8 bases not matched to a gene; V was cut back by 4 bases and J by 4 bases. CDR3 size: 16 residues. From germline, CDR1 is KGHDR and CDR2 SFDVKD. CDR3 amino acids: CATSDPGTGGRYEQYF. DNA of the CDR3: TGTGCCACCAGTGACCCTGGGACAGGGGGTCGGTACGAGCAGTACTTC.

This clone was found many times. The chain uses TRBV27 and TRBJ1-4, with D tentatively TRBD1 (6 bases). Trimming stripped 5 bases from V and 3 bases from J, with 13 bases between. The CDR3 contains 15 residues. Germline assignment: CDR1 MNHEY and CDR2 SMNVEV (reference sequence). CDR3 sequence: CASSPSGGSNEKLFF. The DNA for the CDR3 is TGTGCCAGCAGTCCCTCGGGGGGCTCTAATGAAAAACTGTTTTTT.

This clone showed up just a few times. The rearrangement joins TRBV6-1 to TRBJ1-2; D gene unclear. CDR1 and CDR2 (germline): MNHNS, SASEGT. The V end lost 6 bases, the J end lost 3 bases, and 14 bases lay between the germline ends. CDR3 length: 14 amino acids. The CDR3 here is CASRPAGLYYGYTF. The CDR3 DNA reads as TGTGCCAGCAGGCCTGCCGGGCTTTACTATGGCTACACCTTC.

Ten or more counts support this clone. The rearrangement links TRBV6-1 to TRBJ2-7, with D possibly TRBD2 on 6 matching bases. Germline V gene sequence: CDR1 MNHNS, CDR2 SASEGT. The CDR3 has 16 residues. Trimming removed 2 bases from V and 4 bases from J, with 18 bases in between. CDR3 region: CASSESSGRSPYEQYF. CDR3 nucleotide sequence: TGTGCCAGCAGTGAAAGTTCAGGGAGGTCCCCGTACGAGCAGTACTTC.

The sample holds many counts of this clone. The chain links TRBV7-2 to TRBJ2-7; D is possibly TRBD2 (5 bases). The germline V gene has CDR1 SGHTA and CDR2 FQGNSA. Trimming stripped 1 base from V and 3 bases from J, with 7 bases between. The CDR3 has 13 residues. The CDR3 DNA reads as TGTGCCAGCAGCTTAGTGGCGGGCTACGAGCAGTACTTC. Amino acid sequence: CASSLVAGYEQYF.